Presented here are 12 T cell receptor beta chains from one specimen sequenced in a study of T cell repertoires in cytomegalovirus infection. TCRdb redid the calling of the reads with MiXCR, one entry per CDR3 protein. The sample contains some 350,000 distinct CDR3 sequences, approximately 18% of which appear only once. Specimen: PBMCs. All receptors come from a human donor in good health (CMV status not recorded). Some clones in this sample may be carry-over from other donors' samples.

The V call is TRBV15, the J call TRBJ1-2, with D hard to call. Looked up from germline, CDR1 is LNHNV and CDR2 is YYDKDF (reference sequence). This CDR3 has 14 residues. V lost 0 bases and J 2 bases, leaving 7 bases between the germline ends. The CDR3, as DNA: TGTGCCACCAGCAGAGAAACGAGAAACTATGGCTACACCTTC. It translates to CATSRETRNYGYTF. The variable domain in full, with the rest retrieved from reference TRBV15 and TRBJ1-2, is DAMVIQNPRYQVTQFGKPVTLSCSQTLNHNVMYWYQQKSSQAPKLLFHYYDKDFNNEADTPDNFQSRRPNTSFCFLDIRSPGLGDTAMYLCATSRETRNYGYTFGSGTRLTVV.

The V and J genes are TRBV20-1 and TRBJ2-1; D possibly matches TRBD1 or TRBD2 (5 bases each). This CDR3 is built from 14 residues. Germline loops: CDR1 DFQATT, CDR2 SNEGSKA (reference sequence). Trimming removed 6 bases from V and 6 bases from J, with 18 bases in between. CDR3 in DNA: TGCAGTGCGGGACGTGGCCCCCCCTTCAATGAGCAGTTCTTC. It specifies CSAGRGPPFNEQFF.

J is TRBJ2-3 and V is TRBV4-2, with 8 bases that match TRBD2. With 3 bases clipped from V and 7 bases from J, the junction kept 18 bases outside the gene matches. Per germline, CDR1 LGHNA and CDR2 YNFKEQ. The CDR3 consists of 18 residues. The CDR3 reads CASSHLGNPRTSKYTQYF. CDR3 nucleotide sequence: TGTGCCAGCAGCCACCTGGGGAACCCCCGGACTAGCAAGTATACGCAGTATTTT.

V is TRBV10-3 and J is TRBJ1-2; D is undetermined. This CDR3 contains 14 residues. CDR1 ENHRY and CDR2 SYGVKD come from the germline V gene. The ends were cut back, 3 bases at V and 1 base at J, with 9 bases in the middle. The CDR3 region is CAISDPRSNYGYTF. The DNA of the CDR3 is TGTGCCATCAGTGACCCCAGGAGTAACTATGGCTACACCTTC.

Only a few counts were recorded for this clonotype. V and J are TRBV18 and TRBJ1-1, with TRBD1 as a possible D gene (5 bases). CDR1 is KGHSH and CDR2 is LQKENI in the germline V gene. The CDR3 consists of 15 residues. Trimming left V 5 bases short and J 3 bases short, with 16 bases between. In nucleotides, the CDR3 is TGTGCCAGCTCATACACTACAGGACGTGACACTGAAGCTTTCTTT. The encoded protein is CASSYTTGRDTEAFF. Variable domain in full (rest from reference TRBV18 and TRBJ1-1): NAGVMQNPRHLVRRRGQEARLRCSPMKGHSHVYWYRQLPEEGLKFMVYLQKENIIDESGMPKERFSAEFPKEGPSILRIQQVVRGDSAAYFCASSYTTGRDTEAFFGQGTRLTVV.

This clonotype was counted ten times or more. This sequence joins TRBV7-2 and TRBJ2-1, with TRBD2 matching 11 bases. Germline trimming cut 4 bases from V and 4 bases from J; bases unmatched to any gene: 9. The germline V gene encodes CDR1 SGHTA and CDR2 FQGNSA. The CDR3 extends over 17 amino acids. In nucleotides, the CDR3 is TGTGCCAGCAGCTCAACCGTTGGGACTAGCGGATACAATGAGCAGTTCTTC. Its translation: CASSSTVGTSGYNEQFF.

This clonotype was recorded many times. V gene TRBV11-1 combines with J gene TRBJ2-7; possibly TRBD2 for D (5 bases). Germline V gene lookup returns CDR1 SGHAT and CDR2 FQDESV (reference sequence). The CDR3 totals 13 residues. Trimming stripped 6 bases from V and 0 bases from J, with 9 bases between. CDR3 region: CASRRGYSYEQYF. CDR3 coding DNA: TGTGCCAGCAGGCGCGGGTACTCCTACGAGCAGTACTTC.

This clonotype was seen at least ten times. V and J are TRBV4-1 and TRBJ1-2, with D uncertain. The CDR3 loop spans 15 amino acids. V was clipped by 1 base and J by 1 base, with 10 bases between them. CDR1 and CDR2 from the germline V gene are MGHRA and YSYEKL. CDR3 bases: TGCGCCAGCAGCCAAGTCAAGGGAGATAACTATGGCTACACCTTC. This encodes CASSQVKGDNYGYTF.

Only a few counts were recorded for this clonotype. This chain uses TRBV19 with TRBJ2-3; no clear D gene. CDR1 and CDR2 from the germline V gene are LNHDA and SQIVND (reference sequence). This CDR3 comprises 15 residues. The germline V and J ends were trimmed by 5 bases and 0 bases, with 12 bases remaining between them. The CDR3 DNA sequence: TGTGCCAGTAGTCGGATCCATCACAGCACAGATACGCAGTATTTT. Amino acid sequence: CASSRIHHSTDTQYF.

This clonotype has more than one count but fewer than ten. J is TRBJ2-5 and V is TRBV12-3 or TRBV12-4, with D uncertain. V lost 3 bases to trimming and J lost 5 bases, with 10 bases between them. This CDR3 is 13 amino acids long. CDR3 amino acids: CASSFESGETQYF. In nucleotides, the CDR3 is TGTGCCAGCAGTTTCGAGTCGGGCGAGACCCAGTACTTC.

V is TRBV20-1 and J is TRBJ2-1; 10 bases fit TRBD2. J was trimmed by 5 bases and V by 3 bases; bases with no gene match: 13. CDR3 length: 17 residues. Looked up from germline, CDR1 is DFQATT and CDR2 is SNEGSKA (reference sequence). CDR3 loop: CSASRPSGSVLDNEQFF. Here the CDR3 DNA reads TGCAGTGCTAGCCGGCCTAGCGGGAGCGTGTTGGACAATGAGCAGTTCTTC.

V and J are TRBV4-3 and TRBJ2-3; 10 positions match TRBD2. The CDR3 extends over 17 amino acids. Per the germline V gene, CDR1 is LGHNA and CDR2 is YSLEER. The V gene end was trimmed by 0 bases and the J gene end by 2 bases; junction bases not matched to a gene: 5. The CDR3 coding sequence is TGCGCCAGCAGCCAAGAGGCTAGCGGGAGTTACACAGATACGCAGTATTTT. Amino acid sequence: CASSQEASGSYTDTQYF.